These 21 T cell receptor beta chains were all obtained from the same sample, sequenced in a study of PD-L1 blockade in urothelial cancer. The protocol was immunoSEQ multiplex PCR, while the TCRdb copy is restricted to in-frame clones and leaves out a portion. Among tens of thousands of clones, roughly 87% were seen once, and the ten largest hold around 5%. The source was PBMCs, collected around atezolizumab (anti-PD-L1) treatment. Receptors originate from a woman in her 70s with urothelial cancer.

The chain carries TRBV30 and TRBJ1-4; 10 nucleotides align to TRBD1. V shed 4 bases and J 5 bases; nucleotides not matched to a gene: 4. Germline V CDR1 and CDR2: GTSNPN, SVGIG (reference sequence). This CDR3 spans 14 amino acids. Written as DNA, the CDR3 is TGTGCCTGGACGACAGGGGGCGCGAATGAAAAACTGTTTTTT. It yields the protein CAWTTGGANEKLFF.

The chain couples TRBV5-4 to TRBJ2-7; 13 nucleotides match TRBD2. The CDR3 is made up of 15 amino acids. The germline V gene encodes CDR1 SGHNT and CDR2 YYREEE (reference sequence). V gave up 4 bases and J gave up 6 bases; unmatched junction bases: 7. The DNA of the CDR3 is TGTGCCAGCAGCACCGGACTAGCGGGAGCGGCCGAGCAGTACTTC. It translates to CASSTGLAGAAEQYF. Combining the CDR3 with reference TRBV5-4 and TRBJ2-7 gives the whole variable domain ETGVTQSPTHLIKTRGQQVTLRCSSQSGHNTVSWYQQALGQGPQFIFQYYREEENGRGNFPPRFSGLQFPNYSSELNVNALELDDSALYLCASSTGLAGAAEQYFGPGTRLTVT.

Details on this clone: An end of the junction differs from the germline gene, which may be a read error. This chain links TRBV19 with TRBJ2-1; TRBD2 aligns across 11 bases. CDR1 is LNHDA and CDR2 is SQIVND in the germline V gene (reference sequence). The CDR3 runs to 13 residues. CDR3 sequence reads: CASSISSGRARVF. The CDR3 nucleotides are TGTGCCAGTAGTATAAGTAGCGGGAGGGCCAGGGTCTTC.

The chain links TRBV25-1 to TRBJ2-2, with a possible D match to TRBD1 (6 bases). CDR3 length: 16 amino acids. V dropped 6 bases and J dropped 4 bases, with 18 bases sitting between them. Germline V CDR1 and CDR2: MGHDK, SYGVNS. The CDR3 reads CASRPRDTAITGELFF. The DNA of the CDR3 is TGTGCCAGCAGACCTAGGGACACCGCTATCACCGGGGAGCTGTTTTTT.

The rearrangement links TRBV4-2 to TRBJ2-1; 8 bases map to TRBD2. The junction had 12 bases not matched to a gene; V was cut back by 4 bases and J by 4 bases. The CDR3 covers 17 residues. From germline, CDR1 is LGHNA and CDR2 YNFKEQ. The CDR3 region is CASSLSGTNSEYNEQFF. CDR3 bases: TGTGCCAGCAGCCTTAGCGGGACTAACTCGGAGTACAATGAGCAGTTCTTC.

This clone showed up just a few times. The chain couples TRBV18 to TRBJ2-5; D ambiguous. This CDR3 has 15 residues. Germline V lookup: CDR1 KGHSH, CDR2 LQKENI. The V end was cut by 3 bases, the J end by 4 bases, with 15 bases between. Written as DNA, the CDR3 is TGTGCCAGCTCACCCTCTTTCCTAGTTGGAGAGACCCAGTACTTC. Protein: CASSPSFLVGETQYF.

The V call is TRBV14, the J call TRBJ2-2, with D possibly being TRBD1 (5 bases). The V and J ends lost 0 bases and 3 bases respectively, with 8 bases between them. Per germline, CDR1 SGHDN and CDR2 FVKESK. The CDR3 spans 15 residues. In nucleotides, the CDR3 is TGTGCCAGCAGCCAAGAAGCAGGGTACACCGGGGAGCTGTTTTTT. Translating gives CASSQEAGYTGELFF.

The rearrangement joins TRBV10-1 to TRBJ1-3, with D unclear. Trimming left V 1 base short and J 0 bases short, with 4 bases between. The germline gives CDR1 WNHNN, CDR2 SYGVQD (reference sequence). The CDR3 consists of 14 residues. Here the CDR3 reads CASSEYSSGNTIYF. The DNA for the CDR3 is TGCGCCAGCAGTGAGTACTCCTCTGGAAACACCATATATTTT.

The chain links TRBV18 to TRBJ1-6, with a tentative D call TRBD1 (6 bases). The CDR3 length is 15 residues. V was shortened by 5 bases and J by 7 bases, with 15 bases between the two germline ends. Germline V gene data show CDR1 as KGHSH and CDR2 as LQKENI. This CDR3 reads CASSYDAGANSPLHF. DNA of the CDR3: TGTGCCAGCTCATACGACGCAGGGGCGAATTCACCCCTCCACTTT.

This clone was recorded many times. The chain recombines TRBV6-5 with TRBJ1-2; possible D gene TRBD1, 6 bases. This CDR3 has 14 amino acids. The V end lost 6 bases, the J end lost 4 bases, and 15 bases lay between the germline ends. Looked up from germline, CDR1 is MNHEY and CDR2 is SVGAGI. Written as DNA, the CDR3 is TGTGCCAGCAGGCTAGGACAGCAAGTCTATGGCTACACCTTC. Protein product: CASRLGQQVYGYTF.

This chain joins TRBV30 and TRBJ2-1; tentative D call: TRBD2 (6 bases). The CDR3 length is 14 residues. Trimming stripped 2 bases from V and 3 bases from J, with 11 bases between. Germline loops: CDR1 GTSNPN, CDR2 SVGIG (reference sequence). The CDR3 protein is CAWSSAGGYNEQFF. CDR3 nucleotide sequence: TGTGCCTGGAGTTCCGCCGGGGGCTACAATGAGCAGTTCTTC.

The V call is TRBV10-2, the J call TRBJ1-1; D remains unclear. From germline, CDR1 is WSHSY and CDR2 SAAADI. The CDR3 covers 13 residues. Between the trimmed V and J ends, which lost 1 base and 3 bases, there was a span of 6 bases. As DNA, the CDR3 is TGCGCCAGCAGTGAGTACAAAGACACTGAAGCTTTCTTT. The encoded protein is CASSEYKDTEAFF.

The J gene is TRBJ1-3, the V gene TRBV11-2; D is possibly TRBD1 (6 bases). In germline, CDR1 is SGHAT, CDR2 FQNNGV. Trimming took off 5 bases at V and 0 bases at J, with 17 bases between the two ends. The CDR3 totals 17 residues. CDR3 sequence (DNA): TGTGCCAGCAGCCCCAGGCCAGGGGTCCTCTCTGGAAACACCATATATTTT. Translation gives CASSPRPGVLSGNTIYF.

The gene calls are TRBV10-3 and TRBJ2-2; 7 bases match TRBD1. V lost 8 bases and J lost 0; bases outside the gene matches: 3. Germline CDR1 ENHRY, CDR2 SYGVKD. This CDR3 spans 14 amino acids. The DNA for the CDR3 is TGTGCCATCTCGGGGACAGCGAACACCGGGGAGCTGTTTTTT. Its translation is CAISGTANTGELFF.

This clone was counted only a few times. This chain uses TRBV28 with TRBJ2-7; 11 positions match TRBD2. Germline assignment: CDR1 MDHEN and CDR2 SYDVKM. This CDR3 has 14 residues. V was pared by 3 bases and J by 5 bases, with 3 bases of the junction left unmatched. The CDR3 protein is CASSFSTSGNEQYF. The CDR3 DNA is TGTGCCAGCAGTTTTTCGACTAGCGGGAACGAGCAGTACTTC.

The chain carries TRBV4-1 and TRBJ2-2, with D tentatively TRBD2 (6 bases). The CDR3 has 16 residues. Germline V gene lookup returns CDR1 MGHRA and CDR2 YSYEKL. V lost 1 base and J lost 0, with 9 bases in between. CDR3 in amino acids: CASSQVRGANTGELFF. In DNA form, the CDR3 reads TGCGCCAGCAGCCAAGTACGCGGGGCGAACACCGGGGAGCTGTTTTTT.

V usage is TRBV15 and J usage is TRBJ1-6; perhaps TRBD1 as D (5 bases). V lost 2 bases, J lost 5 bases, and 10 bases lay in between. This CDR3 spans 15 amino acids. The germline gives CDR1 LNHNV, CDR2 YYDKDF (reference sequence). This chain's CDR3 is CATSRQGEDNSPLHF. In nucleotides, the CDR3 is TGTGCCACCAGCAGACAGGGTGAGGATAATTCACCCCTCCACTTT.

J is TRBJ1-5 and V is TRBV2; unclear D gene. The CDR3 totals 14 residues. With 3 bases removed from V and 4 bases from J, the gap between germline ends came to 10 bases. CDR1 and CDR2 (germline): SNHLY, FYNNEI. The CDR3, as DNA: TGTGCCAGCAGTGACAAGTACTCGAATCAGCCCCAGCATTTT. Its protein is CASSDKYSNQPQHF.

This sequence joins TRBV10-1 and TRBJ1-2; D not certain. V was pared by 0 bases and J by 4 bases, with 6 bases between. Germline-derived CDR1 and CDR2 are WNHNN and SYGVQD (reference sequence). The CDR3 length is 13 residues. CDR3 sequence (DNA): TGCGCCAGCAGTGAGTCGGTCGGCTATGGCTACACCTTC. As protein: CASSESVGYGYTF.

The rearrangement joins TRBV27 to TRBJ2-3; D perhaps matches TRBD2 (6 bases). Trimming stripped 3 bases from V and 2 bases from J, with 12 bases between. The CDR3 has 15 amino acids. Germline V gene lookup returns CDR1 MNHEY and CDR2 SMNVEV (reference sequence). CDR3: CASSFIREHTDTQYF. CDR3 nucleotides: TGTGCCAGCAGTTTCATCCGGGAGCACACAGATACGCAGTATTTT.

The chain couples TRBV7-2 to TRBJ2-1, with 9 bases fitting TRBD2. CDR3 length equals 15 residues. Trimming removed 3 bases from V and 4 bases from J; junction bases left unmatched: 4. Germline V CDR1 and CDR2: SGHTA, FQGNSA. CDR3 nucleotides: TGTGCCAGCAGCTTTAGCGGGGGAGGGTACAATGAGCAGTTCTTC. Its protein is CASSFSGGGYNEQFF.